This entry is about one T cell receptor (beta chain). The record originates from a study of PD-1 blockade in mismatch repair-deficient tumors. Sequencing was performed with immunoSEQ multiplex PCR; in TCRdb, only in-frame clones are kept and a portion is missing. The sample yields tens of thousands of clones, around 84% seen once. Germline V gene sequence: CDR1 GTSNPN, CDR2 SVGIG (reference sequence). The CDR3 is 13 amino acids. With V trimmed by 6 bases and J by 3 bases, 4 bases remained unmatched. The starting material was peripheral blood, obtained about 81 weeks after starting pembrolizumab. The chain employs TRBV30 and TRBJ2-1, with TRBD2 identical over 8 bases. This clonotype was sampled from an adult with mismatch repair-deficient cancer. The CDR3 loop reads CACRLAGYNEQFF. The CDR3 DNA follows: TGTGCCTGTCGTCTAGCGGGCTACAATGAGCAGTTCTTC. Filled out from reference TRBV30 and TRBJ2-1, the complete variable domain reads SQTIHQWPATLVQPVGSPLSLECTVEGTSNPNLYWYRQAAGRGLQLLFYSVGIGQISSEVPQNLSASRPQDRQFILSSKKLLLSDSGFYLCACRLAGYNEQFFGPGTRLTVL.